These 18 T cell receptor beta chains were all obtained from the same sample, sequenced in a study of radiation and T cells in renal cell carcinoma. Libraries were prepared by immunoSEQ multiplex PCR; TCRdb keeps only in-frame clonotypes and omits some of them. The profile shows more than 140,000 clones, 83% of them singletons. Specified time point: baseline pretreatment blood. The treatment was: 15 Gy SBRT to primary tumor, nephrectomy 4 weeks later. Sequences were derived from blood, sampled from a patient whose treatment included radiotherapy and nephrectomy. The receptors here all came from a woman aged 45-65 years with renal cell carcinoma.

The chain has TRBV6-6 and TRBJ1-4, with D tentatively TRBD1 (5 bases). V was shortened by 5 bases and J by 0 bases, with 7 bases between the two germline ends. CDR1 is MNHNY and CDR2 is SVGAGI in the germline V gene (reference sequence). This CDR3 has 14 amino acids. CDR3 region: CASSTGSTNEKLFF. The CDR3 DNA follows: TGTGCCAGCAGTACAGGATCAACTAATGAAAAACTGTTTTTT.

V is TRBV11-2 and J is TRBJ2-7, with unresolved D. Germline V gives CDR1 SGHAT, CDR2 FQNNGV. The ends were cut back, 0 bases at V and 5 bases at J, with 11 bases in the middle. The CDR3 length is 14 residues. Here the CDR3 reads CASSLEVWSHEQYF. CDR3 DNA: TGTGCCAGCAGCTTAGAGGTCTGGTCACACGAGCAGTACTTC.

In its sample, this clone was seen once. The CDR3 protein is CASTGTGVYEQYF. CDR3 DNA: TGCGCCAGTACCGGGACAGGGGTCTACGAGCAGTACTTC. V usage is TRBV5-1 and J usage is TRBJ2-7; TRBD1 aligns across 10 bases. CDR3 length: 13 residues. The germline V gene has CDR1 SGHRS and CDR2 YFSETQ. The junction had 5 bases not matched to a gene; V was cut back by 8 bases and J by 3 bases.

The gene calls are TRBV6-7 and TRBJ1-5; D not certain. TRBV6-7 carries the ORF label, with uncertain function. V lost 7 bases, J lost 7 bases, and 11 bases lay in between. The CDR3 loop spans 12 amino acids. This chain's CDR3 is CASIPPRQPQHF. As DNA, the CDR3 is TGTGCCAGCATCCCGCCCAGGCAGCCCCAGCATTTT.

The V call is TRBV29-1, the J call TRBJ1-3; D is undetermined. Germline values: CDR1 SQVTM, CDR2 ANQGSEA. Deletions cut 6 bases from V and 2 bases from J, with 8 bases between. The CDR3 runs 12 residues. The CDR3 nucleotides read TGCAGCGTGAGGATTACTGGAAACACCATATATTTT. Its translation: CSVRITGNTIYF.

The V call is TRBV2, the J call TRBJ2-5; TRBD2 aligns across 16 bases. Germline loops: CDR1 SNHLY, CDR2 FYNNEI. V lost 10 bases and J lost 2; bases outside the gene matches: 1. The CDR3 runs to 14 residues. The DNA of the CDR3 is TGTGCCACGGGACTAGCGGGGGGGCAAGAGACCCAGTACTTC. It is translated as CATGLAGGQETQYF.

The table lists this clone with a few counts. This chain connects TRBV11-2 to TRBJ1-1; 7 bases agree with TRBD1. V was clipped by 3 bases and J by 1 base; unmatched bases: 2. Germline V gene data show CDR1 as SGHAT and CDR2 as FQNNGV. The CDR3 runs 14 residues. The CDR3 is CASSFNRGNTEAFF. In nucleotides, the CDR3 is TGTGCCAGCAGCTTTAACAGGGGGAACACTGAAGCTTTCTTT. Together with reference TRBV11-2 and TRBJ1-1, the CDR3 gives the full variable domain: EAGVAQSPRYKIIEKRQSVAFWCNPISGHATLYWYQQILGQGPKLLIQFQNNGVVDDSQLPKDRFSAERLKGVDSTLKIQPAKLEDSAVYLCASSFNRGNTEAFFGQGTRLTVV.

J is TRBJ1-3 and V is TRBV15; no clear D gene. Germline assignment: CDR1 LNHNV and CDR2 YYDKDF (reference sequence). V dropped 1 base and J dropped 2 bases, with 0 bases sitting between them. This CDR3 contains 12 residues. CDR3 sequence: CATSRAGNTIYF. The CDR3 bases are TGTGCCACCAGCAGAGCTGGAAACACCATATATTTT.

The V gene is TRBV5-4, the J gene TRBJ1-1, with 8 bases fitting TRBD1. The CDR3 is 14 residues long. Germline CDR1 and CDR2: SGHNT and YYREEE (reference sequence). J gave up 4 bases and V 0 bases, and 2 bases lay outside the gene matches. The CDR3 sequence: CASSLDTGGTEAFF. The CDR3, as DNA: TGTGCCAGCAGCTTGGACACAGGGGGCACTGAAGCTTTCTTT.

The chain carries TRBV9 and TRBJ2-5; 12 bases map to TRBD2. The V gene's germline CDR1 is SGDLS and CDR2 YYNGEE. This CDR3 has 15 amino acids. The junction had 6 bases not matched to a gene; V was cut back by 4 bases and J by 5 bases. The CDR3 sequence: CASSPSSGGAETQYF. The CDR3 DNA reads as TGTGCCAGCAGCCCATCTAGCGGGGGGGCGGAGACCCAGTACTTC.

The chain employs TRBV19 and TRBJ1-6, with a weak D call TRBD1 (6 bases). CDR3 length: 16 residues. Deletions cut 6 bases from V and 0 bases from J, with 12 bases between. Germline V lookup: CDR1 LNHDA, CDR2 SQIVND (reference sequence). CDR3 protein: CASSRDRSSYNSPLHF. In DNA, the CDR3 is TGTGCCAGTAGCCGAGACAGGAGCTCCTATAATTCACCCCTCCACTTT.

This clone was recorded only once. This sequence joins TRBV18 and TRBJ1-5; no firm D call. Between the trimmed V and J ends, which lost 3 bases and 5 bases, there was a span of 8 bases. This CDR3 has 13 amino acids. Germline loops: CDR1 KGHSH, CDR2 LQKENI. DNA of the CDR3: TGTGCCAGCTCACCTGGACGGGATCAGCCCCAGCATTTT. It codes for CASSPGRDQPQHF.

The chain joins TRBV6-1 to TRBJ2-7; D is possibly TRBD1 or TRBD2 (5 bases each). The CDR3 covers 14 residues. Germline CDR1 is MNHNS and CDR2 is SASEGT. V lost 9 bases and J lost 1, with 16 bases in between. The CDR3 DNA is TGTGCCAGGCCCCCCCGGGACGAATCCTACGAGCAGTACTTC. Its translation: CARPPRDESYEQYF.

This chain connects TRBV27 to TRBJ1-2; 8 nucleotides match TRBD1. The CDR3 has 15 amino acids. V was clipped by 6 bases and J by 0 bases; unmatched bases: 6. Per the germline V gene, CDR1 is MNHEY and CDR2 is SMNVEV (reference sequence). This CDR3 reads CASSPQGASNYGYTF. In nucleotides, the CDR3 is TGTGCCAGCAGCCCGCAGGGGGCTTCTAACTATGGCTACACCTTC.

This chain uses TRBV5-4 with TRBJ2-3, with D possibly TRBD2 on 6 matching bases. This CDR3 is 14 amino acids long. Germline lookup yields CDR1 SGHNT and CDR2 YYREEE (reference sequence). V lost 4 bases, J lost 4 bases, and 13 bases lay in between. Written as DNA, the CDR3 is TGTGCCAGCAGCCGCCCGGGGGTGGCAGATACGCAGTATTTT. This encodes CASSRPGVADTQYF.

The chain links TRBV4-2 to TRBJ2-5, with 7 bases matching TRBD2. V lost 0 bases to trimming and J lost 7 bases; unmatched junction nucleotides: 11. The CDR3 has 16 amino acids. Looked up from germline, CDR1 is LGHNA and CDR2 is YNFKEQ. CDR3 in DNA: TGTGCCAGCAGCCAAGATGGCGGGAGCAGGGAAGGGACCCAGTACTTC. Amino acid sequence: CASSQDGGSREGTQYF.

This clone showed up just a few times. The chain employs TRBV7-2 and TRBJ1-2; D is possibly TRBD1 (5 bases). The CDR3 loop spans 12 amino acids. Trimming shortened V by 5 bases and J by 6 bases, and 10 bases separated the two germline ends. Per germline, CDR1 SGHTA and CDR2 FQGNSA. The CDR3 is CASSRQNHGYTF. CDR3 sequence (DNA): TGTGCCAGCAGCCGACAGAACCATGGCTACACCTTC.

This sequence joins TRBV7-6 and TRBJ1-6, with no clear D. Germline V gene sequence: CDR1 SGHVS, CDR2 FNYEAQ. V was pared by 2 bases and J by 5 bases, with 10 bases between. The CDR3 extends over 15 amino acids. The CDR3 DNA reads TGTGCCAGCAGCTTAAGATCCGGGAATAATTCACCCCTCCACTTT. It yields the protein CASSLRSGNNSPLHF.